The 22 T cell receptor beta chains below were found in one sample sequenced in a study of blood T cell repertoires in COVID-19. Profiled with immunoSEQ multiplex PCR; TCRdb holds only in-frame clones, not every one. This table holds fewer than 45,000 clones, roughly 70% found once. Material: peripheral blood. Every receptor here comes from a man in his sixties or seventies with COVID-19, enrolled during active disease.

The V gene is TRBV19, the J gene TRBJ2-5; D perhaps matches TRBD1 (5 bases). Trimming took off 5 bases at V and 5 bases at J, with 9 bases between the two ends. CDR3 length: 12 amino acids. Germline lookup yields CDR1 LNHDA and CDR2 SQIVND (reference sequence). CDR3 protein: CASSAGWETQYF. The CDR3 nucleotides read TGTGCCAGTAGTGCAGGGTGGGAGACCCAGTACTTC.

This clone has a single count. This chain connects TRBV10-3 to TRBJ1-5; D may be TRBD1 (5 bases). The CDR3 is 16 amino acids. The ends were cut back, 1 base at V and 0 bases at J, with 10 bases in the middle. Germline CDR1 and CDR2: ENHRY and SYGVKD. CDR3 residues: CAISELGAGSNQPQHF. CDR3 DNA sequence: TGTGCCATCAGTGAGTTAGGGGCAGGTAGCAATCAGCCCCAGCATTTT.

V usage is TRBV12-5 and J usage is TRBJ2-2, with no clear D. V lost 3 bases and J lost 0, with 11 bases in between. CDR1 and CDR2 (germline): LGHNT, FRNRAP. The CDR3 length is 16 residues. CDR3 nucleotide sequence: TGTGCTAGTGGTTTCCTCCAGGCCCCGAACACCGGGGAGCTGTTTTTT. It is translated as CASGFLQAPNTGELFF.

The rearrangement links TRBV27 to TRBJ1-1; 9 nucleotides align to TRBD1. This CDR3 spans 15 amino acids. The germline gives CDR1 MNHEY, CDR2 SMNVEV (reference sequence). V was pared by 1 base and J by 1 base, with 1 base of the junction left unmatched. This CDR3 reads CASSLLGQGNTEAFF. The CDR3 bases are TGTGCCAGCAGTTTATTGGGACAGGGGAACACTGAAGCTTTCTTT.

The chain is built from TRBV30 and TRBJ2-7; 7 bases are shared with TRBD1. Germline V CDR1 and CDR2: GTSNPN, SVGIG (reference sequence). Unmatched junction bases numbered 6, after V lost 2 bases and J lost 2 bases. The CDR3 totals 14 residues. CDR3: CAWSFRGSTYEQYF. CDR3 DNA: TGTGCCTGGAGTTTCAGGGGGTCCACCTACGAGCAGTACTTC.

The chain couples TRBV30 to TRBJ1-5; TRBD1 might be the D (6 bases). The length of the CDR3 is 13 residues. Trimming removed 5 bases at V and 11 bases at J, with 19 bases between. CDR1 is GTSNPN and CDR2 is SVGIG in the germline V gene (reference sequence). CDR3 bases: TGTGCCTGGGGTGGACAGAGTAGTAAGACCCAGCATTTT. The encoded protein is CAWGGQSSKTQHF.

The rearrangement uses TRBV7-6 and TRBJ2-3; 13 nucleotides agree with TRBD2. The CDR3 totals 18 residues. V shed 3 bases and J 0 bases; nucleotides not matched to a gene: 6. Germline V CDR1 and CDR2: SGHVS, FNYEAQ. The CDR3 DNA reads as TGTGCCAGCAGCTTCTCCGGGACTAGCGGGGCTAGCACAGATACGCAGTATTTT. Translated, it gives CASSFSGTSGASTDTQYF.

The chain recombines TRBV19 with TRBJ1-3, with D possibly TRBD1 on 6 matching bases. CDR3 length: 18 amino acids. Germline CDR1 LNHDA, CDR2 SQIVND (reference sequence). V was shortened by 3 bases and J by 0 bases, with 18 bases between the two germline ends. CDR3 protein: CASSMGIGRGSSGNTIYF. Written as DNA, the CDR3 is TGTGCCAGTAGTATGGGCATAGGGAGGGGGAGCTCTGGAAACACCATATATTTT.

The V and J genes are TRBV5-1 and TRBJ2-2, with 7 bases fitting TRBD2. This CDR3 has 17 residues. J was trimmed by 6 bases and V by 0 bases; bases with no gene match: 11. Germline CDR1 SGHRS, CDR2 YFSETQ. The CDR3 DNA reads as TGCGCCAGCAGCTTGGTTCTTGGGACCGCGGGGGCCGGGGAGCTGTTTTTT. It encodes CASSLVLGTAGAGELFF.

At least ten counts were recorded for this clone. The chain employs TRBV3-1 (or the pseudogene TRBV3-2) and TRBJ2-3, with 10 nucleotides matching TRBD1. The CDR3 length is 15 residues. CDR1 LGHDT and CDR2 YNNKEL come from the germline V gene (reference sequence). The V segment lost 4 bases and the J segment 6 bases; nucleotides outside the gene matches: 7. CDR3 region: CASSRRTGGIDTQYF. CDR3 nucleotide sequence: TGTGCCAGCAGCCGGAGGACAGGGGGAATTGATACGCAGTATTTT.

The gene calls are TRBV6-6 and TRBJ2-6, with 9 bases fitting TRBD1. The CDR3 runs 17 residues. J gave up 0 bases and V 5 bases, and 5 bases lay outside the gene matches. Germline loops: CDR1 MNHNY, CDR2 SVGAGI (reference sequence). CDR3 in amino acids: CASSRGTGLSGANVLTF. CDR3 sequence (DNA): TGTGCCAGCAGTCGAGGGACAGGGCTCTCTGGGGCCAACGTCCTGACTTTC.

V usage is TRBV2 and J usage is TRBJ2-7, with 13 positions matching TRBD2. V shed 4 bases, J shed 3 bases, and the junction held 0 bases outside the gene matches. Germline-derived CDR1 and CDR2 are SNHLY and FYNNEI. The CDR3 extends over 14 amino acids. The chain's CDR3 is CASSGTSGSYEQYF. For the CDR3, the DNA is TGTGCCAGCAGTGGGACTAGCGGGAGCTACGAGCAGTACTTC. The variable domain in full, with the rest retrieved from reference TRBV2 and TRBJ2-7, is EPEVTQTPSHQVTQMGQEVILRCVPISNHLYFYWYRQILGQKVEFLVSFYNNEISEKSEIFDDQFSVERPDGSNFTLKIRSTKLEDSAMYFCASSGTSGSYEQYFGPGTRLTVT.

The gene calls are TRBV27 and TRBJ2-1; 7 nucleotides align to TRBD1. After removal of 2 bases from V and 1 base from J, the junction contained 5 bases not matched to a gene. The CDR3 spans 16 residues. CDR1 is MNHEY, CDR2 SMNVEV, per germline (reference sequence). The CDR3 DNA follows: TGTGCCAGCAGTTTACGACAGGGTGGGTCCTACAATGAGCAGTTCTTC. Its protein is CASSLRQGGSYNEQFF.

The DNA of the CDR3 is TGTGCCAGCAGCCGGACTATCTACGAGCAGTACTTC. This translates into CASSRTIYEQYF. J is TRBJ2-7 and V is TRBV6-2 or TRBV6-3; weak D call: TRBD2 (6 bases). V lost 6 bases, J lost 3 bases, and 9 bases lay in between. This CDR3 is built from 12 residues. CDR1 MNHEY and CDR2 SVGEGT come from the germline V gene.

This chain links TRBV29-1 with TRBJ2-5; possible D gene TRBD1, 6 bases. The germline V gene has CDR1 SQVTM and CDR2 ANQGSEA. Trimming pared 4 bases from V and 4 bases from J, leaving 10 bases between. The CDR3 totals 12 residues. The CDR3, as DNA: TGCAGCGTTGTGGGGGCTGCAGAGACCCAGTACTTC. It specifies CSVVGAAETQYF.

The chain couples TRBV4-1 to TRBJ2-7, with 7 bases matching TRBD1. This CDR3 is 16 amino acids long. The V gene end was trimmed by 1 base and the J gene end by 0 bases; junction bases not matched to a gene: 6. The germline V gene has CDR1 MGHRA and CDR2 YSYEKL. The CDR3 here is CASSQGLGGISYEQYF. In DNA form, the CDR3 reads TGCGCCAGCAGCCAAGGATTAGGGGGCATCTCCTACGAGCAGTACTTC.

This clone was seen a few times. This chain links TRBV5-5 with TRBJ1-6, with D possibly TRBD1 on 5 matching bases. The germline CDR1 and CDR2 sequences are SGHKS and YYEKEE (reference sequence). The CDR3 totals 14 residues. The V gene lost 0 bases and the J gene lost 9 bases, with 10 bases spanning the gap. CDR3: CASSLEAGLSPLHF. As DNA, the CDR3 is TGTGCCAGCAGCTTGGAGGCGGGACTTTCACCCCTCCACTTT.

This chain uses TRBV19 with TRBJ2-5; 12 bases align to TRBD1. Germline values: CDR1 LNHDA, CDR2 SQIVND (reference sequence). The CDR3 is 17 amino acids. The ends lost 5 bases at V and 5 bases at J; junction bases unmatched: 12. In DNA, the CDR3 is TGTGCCAGTAGTCCAGGTCCGGGACAGGGGGCCTGGGAGACCCAGTACTTC. It encodes CASSPGPGQGAWETQYF.

This sequence joins TRBV2 and TRBJ2-7; 8 bases line up with TRBD2. CDR1 is SNHLY, CDR2 FYNNEI, per germline. This CDR3 is built from 17 residues. V was clipped by 0 bases and J by 0 bases; unmatched bases: 7. The CDR3 sequence is CASSEAVAGPRSYEQYF. DNA of the CDR3: TGTGCCAGCAGTGAAGCGGTAGCGGGACCGCGCTCCTACGAGCAGTACTTC.

The chain joins TRBV7-2 to TRBJ2-7; TRBD2 agrees at 10 bases. This CDR3 is built from 15 residues. The junction had 4 bases not matched to a gene; V was cut back by 5 bases and J by 0 bases. Germline CDR1 SGHTA, CDR2 FQGNSA. CDR3 bases: TGTGCCAGCAGCGCCCCTAGCGGGAGCTCCTACGAGCAGTACTTC. This translates into CASSAPSGSSYEQYF.

J is TRBJ2-1 and V is TRBV5-1, with unresolved D. This CDR3 is 16 amino acids long. V was shortened by 4 bases and J by 0 bases, with 14 bases between the two germline ends. Germline V gene sequence: CDR1 SGHRS, CDR2 YFSETQ. CDR3 coding DNA: TGCGCCAGCAGCCTCCTAGTGCATTCCTCCTACAATGAGCAGTTCTTC. Translated: CASSLLVHSSYNEQFF.

This sequence joins TRBV19 and TRBJ1-5, with a weak D call TRBD1 (6 bases). Germline V gene lookup returns CDR1 LNHDA and CDR2 SQIVND (reference sequence). Trimming removed 7 bases from V and 2 bases from J, with 9 bases in between. This CDR3 spans 13 amino acids. This CDR3 reads CASTGVGNQPQHF. As DNA, the CDR3 is TGTGCCAGTACAGGGGTTGGCAATCAGCCCCAGCATTTT.